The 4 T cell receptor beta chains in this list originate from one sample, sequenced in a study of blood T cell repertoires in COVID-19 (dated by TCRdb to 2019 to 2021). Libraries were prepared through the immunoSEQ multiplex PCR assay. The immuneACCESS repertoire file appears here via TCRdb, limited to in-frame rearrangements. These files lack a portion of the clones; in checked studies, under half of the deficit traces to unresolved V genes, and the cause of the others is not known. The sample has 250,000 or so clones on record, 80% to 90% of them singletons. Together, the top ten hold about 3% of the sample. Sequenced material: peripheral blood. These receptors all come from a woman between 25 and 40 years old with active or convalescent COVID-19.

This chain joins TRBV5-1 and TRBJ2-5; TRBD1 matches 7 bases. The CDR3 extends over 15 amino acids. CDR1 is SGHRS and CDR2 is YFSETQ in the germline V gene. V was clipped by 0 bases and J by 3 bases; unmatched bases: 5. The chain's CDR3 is CASSLGQGVEETQYF. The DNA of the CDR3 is TGCGCCAGCAGCTTGGGGCAGGGGGTTGAAGAGACCCAGTACTTC.

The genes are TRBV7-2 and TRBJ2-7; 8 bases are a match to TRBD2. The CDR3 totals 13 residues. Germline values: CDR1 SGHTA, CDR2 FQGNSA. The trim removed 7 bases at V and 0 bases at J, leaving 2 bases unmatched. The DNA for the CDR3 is TGTGCCAGCAACGGGGGGGTCTCCTACGAGCAGTACTTC. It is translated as CASNGGVSYEQYF.

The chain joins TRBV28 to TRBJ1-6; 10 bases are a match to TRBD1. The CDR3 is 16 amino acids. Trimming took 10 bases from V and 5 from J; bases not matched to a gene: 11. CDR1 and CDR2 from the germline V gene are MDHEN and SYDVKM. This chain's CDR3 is CATHAWDRGNNSPLHF. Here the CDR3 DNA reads TGTGCCACCCATGCATGGGACAGGGGTAATAATTCACCCCTCCACTTT.

The CDR3 region has the DNA TGCGCCAGCAGTAGCGACAGGGATAACTATGGCTACACCTTC. Its protein is CASSSDRDNYGYTF. V gene TRBV5-1 combines with J gene TRBJ1-2, with TRBD1 matching over 7 bases. Germline V gene data show CDR1 as SGHRS and CDR2 as YFSETQ. CDR3 size: 14 residues. J was trimmed by 1 base and V by 5 bases; bases with no gene match: 5.